This TCR beta chain appears in the sequencing data of a study of vaccination effects on CD4 cells after COVID-19. About the research overall: The participants, recipients of two vaccine doses, got either BNT162b2 or mRNA-1273. Study-wide results and limits: Clones from infection and from vaccination both contracted markedly late after vaccination.

Viral peptide pool expansion of antigen-specific CD4+ T cells preceded sequencing in the ViraFEST assay. Subsequent to a culture period of roughly 11 days, CD4+ T cells were isolated. Documented for the person is a PCR-confirmed SARS-CoV-2 infection occurring between March and December 2020. Every well got around 2 million PBMC, which were grown with around 11 IU/ml IL-2 and roughly 9.3 ug/ml peptides. Negative control cultures were established using an HIV-1 Nef peptide pool. By frequency in the sample, this clone is medium-sized (0.01 to 0.1%). Its antigen is currently unknown. Only in-frame clones appear in the TCRdb table, and some are missing; sequencing was by immunoSEQ multiplex PCR. The table records fewer than 60,000 clones, 65% to 80% of them present only once. V shed 6 bases and J shed 6 bases, with 10 bases lying between them. The CDR3 extends over 11 amino acids. Germline V CDR1 and CDR2: DFQATT, SNEGSKA (reference sequence).

This TCR was sampled from a human donor who had a prior SARS-CoV-2 infection. The chain couples TRBV20-1 to TRBJ2-3; no definite D call. The sample consisted of CD4+ T cells from PBMCs cultured with HIV peptides, taken before COVID-19 vaccination. Regarding subset: HIV-1 Nef peptide pool negative control/reference culture. The CDR3 DNA follows: TGCAGTGCCGGTTATGTCGATACGCAGTATTTT. Translating gives CSAGYVDTQYF.